These 22 T cell receptor beta chains were sequenced from one sample in a study of shared clonotypes between healthy human individuals. Positively selected for CCR7, the CD45RO-negative cells used as naive CD8 cells excluded terminally differentiated effector memory CD45RA+ cells. The table came from immunoSEQ multiplex PCR; TCRdb's copy has only in-frame clones and leaves some out. This sample has millions of clones, with about 92% found just once. The sequenced sample was naive CD8+ T cells from PBMCs. The receptors derive from a man between 18 and 29 years old in good health. Some clones in this sample may be carry-over from other donors' samples.

V gene TRBV7-9 combines with J gene TRBJ1-1, with no clear D. This CDR3 spans 14 amino acids. Germline values: CDR1 SEHNR, CDR2 FQNEAQ (reference sequence). The V and J ends lost 5 bases and 4 bases respectively, with 14 bases between them. Here the CDR3 reads CASSPALGRTEAFF. CDR3 DNA: TGTGCCAGCAGCCCAGCTCTGGGCCGCACTGAAGCTTTCTTT.

The rearrangement uses TRBV25-1 and TRBJ2-5, with D perhaps TRBD1 (5 bases). Trimming took 1 base from V and 5 from J, leaving 20 bases between them. This CDR3 comprises 17 residues. Germline CDR1 reads MGHDK; CDR2 reads SYGVNS. CDR3 sequence reads: CASSESRAVLRYETQYF. The CDR3, as DNA: TGTGCCAGCAGTGAATCCAGGGCGGTCTTACGGTATGAGACCCAGTACTTC.

The V and J genes are TRBV27 and TRBJ2-1; unclear D gene. The CDR3 runs to 16 residues. In germline, CDR1 is MNHEY, CDR2 SMNVEV (reference sequence). V lost 2 bases, J lost 0 bases, and 11 bases lay in between. The CDR3 protein is CASSLIGLSSYNEQFF. CDR3 sequence (DNA): TGTGCCAGCAGTTTAATAGGTCTGAGCTCCTACAATGAGCAGTTCTTC.

J is TRBJ2-7 and V is TRBV7-3, with TRBD2 identical over 11 bases. V shed 4 bases and J 6 bases; nucleotides not matched to a gene: 8. This CDR3 comprises 15 residues. Germline CDR1 SGHTA, CDR2 FQGTGA. The CDR3 region has the DNA TGTGCCAGCAGCTCGGGACTAGCGGCTTTCGGCGAGCAGTACTTC. This codes for CASSSGLAAFGEQYF.

This clone was observed a single time. This chain uses TRBV7-8 with TRBJ1-5, with 8 bases that match TRBD1. Trimming removed 2 bases from V and 3 bases from J; junction bases left unmatched: 3. The CDR3 loop spans 15 amino acids. The V gene's germline CDR1 is SGHVS and CDR2 FQNEAQ. The CDR3 region is CASSLTGGHNQPQHF. CDR3 nucleotides: TGTGCCAGCAGCTTAACAGGGGGTCACAATCAGCCCCAGCATTTT.

This chain connects TRBV11-2 to TRBJ2-5; D possibly matches TRBD1 or TRBD2 (5 bases each). V was shortened by 5 bases and J by 7 bases, with 20 bases between the two germline ends. The CDR3 spans 15 residues. Germline-derived CDR1 and CDR2 are SGHAT and FQNNGV. The CDR3 DNA follows: TGTGCCAGCAGCCCCCCCGTGGGACCATCTGGGACCCAGTACTTC. Encoded protein: CASSPPVGPSGTQYF.

The chain employs TRBV4-1 and TRBJ2-4; no clear D. CDR3 length equals 16 residues. Trimming took 0 bases from V and 0 from J, leaving 9 bases between them. Germline CDR1 reads MGHRA; CDR2 reads YSYEKL. The chain's CDR3 is CASSQELDLAKNIQYF. The CDR3 nucleotides are TGCGCCAGCAGCCAAGAGCTAGATCTAGCCAAAAACATTCAGTACTTC.

This sequence joins TRBV7-9 and TRBJ2-7; D assignment may be TRBD1 or TRBD2 (6 bases each). Between the trimmed V and J ends, which lost 3 bases and 4 bases, there was a span of 10 bases. This CDR3 is 13 amino acids long. Germline lookup yields CDR1 SEHNR and CDR2 FQNEAQ (reference sequence). The CDR3 protein is CASSFGGGYEQYF. The CDR3 nucleotides are TGTGCCAGCAGCTTCGGGGGCGGTTACGAGCAGTACTTC.

The gene calls are TRBV6-1 and TRBJ1-2, with TRBD1 as a possible D gene (6 bases). The CDR3 loop spans 15 amino acids. Trimming removed 5 bases at V and 4 bases at J, with 17 bases between. Germline V CDR1 and CDR2: MNHNS, SASEGT. In DNA form, the CDR3 reads TGTGCCAGCAGTCGAAAACAGGGAAACATCTATGGCTACACCTTC. Translating gives CASSRKQGNIYGYTF.

The rearrangement uses TRBV30 and TRBJ2-7, with TRBD1 matching 10 bases. With V trimmed by 4 bases and J by 6 bases, 6 bases remained unmatched. In germline, CDR1 is GTSNPN, CDR2 SVGIG (reference sequence). The CDR3 is 13 residues long. CDR3 DNA: TGTGCCTGGACCGGGACAGGGGAGGTCGAGCAGTACTTC. Its translation: CAWTGTGEVEQYF.

This rearrangement joins TRBV27 to TRBJ1-1, with TRBD1 as a possible D gene (5 bases). There are 14 residues in the CDR3. CDR1 and CDR2 (germline): MNHEY, SMNVEV (reference sequence). The V gene lost 3 bases and the J gene lost 6 bases, with 14 bases spanning the gap. The CDR3 spells CASSFPMRGSEAFF. CDR3 bases: TGTGCCAGCAGTTTCCCGATGCGGGGGTCTGAAGCTTTCTTT.

The chain has TRBV30 and TRBJ1-5; weak D call: TRBD1 (5 bases). The CDR3 totals 16 residues. Germline loops: CDR1 GTSNPN, CDR2 SVGIG (reference sequence). Trimming left V 5 bases short and J 0 bases short, with 17 bases between. Written as DNA, the CDR3 is TGTGCCTGGGGGGGGTTGGGTCAGGGTAGCAATCAGCCCCAGCATTTT. This gives the protein CAWGGLGQGSNQPQHF. Full variable domain (remainder filled in from reference TRBV30 and TRBJ1-5): SQTIHQWPATLVQPVGSPLSLECTVEGTSNPNLYWYRQAAGRGLQLLFYSVGIGQISSEVPQNLSASRPQDRQFILSSKKLLLSDSGFYLCAWGGLGQGSNQPQHFGDGTRLSIL.

The count of this clone is one. Other DNA sequences in the sample encode the same CDR3. The V gene is TRBV29-1, the J gene TRBJ2-7, with D tentatively TRBD1 (5 bases). The CDR3 length is 12 residues. Germline CDR1 and CDR2: SQVTM and ANQGSEA. V was cut by 0 bases and J by 4 bases, with 7 bases left in between. The CDR3 here is CSVEDRAYEQYF. The CDR3 DNA reads TGCAGCGTTGAAGACAGGGCTTACGAGCAGTACTTC.

CDR3 in amino acids: CARALAGSADEQYF. Here the CDR3 DNA reads TGTGCCCGCGCCTTAGCGGGAAGCGCGGACGAGCAGTACTTC. V usage is TRBV2 and J usage is TRBJ2-7; the match to TRBD2 covers 8 bases. The CDR3 is 14 residues long. V lost 11 bases and J lost 5; bases outside the gene matches: 14. In germline, CDR1 is SNHLY, CDR2 FYNNEI.

The genes are TRBV27 and TRBJ2-2; unclear D gene. The CDR3 totals 13 residues. Trimming cost V 5 bases and J 7 bases, with 11 bases left between them. Germline loops: CDR1 MNHEY, CDR2 SMNVEV (reference sequence). The CDR3 sequence: CASSLRLIGELFF. CDR3 DNA sequence: TGTGCCAGCAGTCTCCGACTCATCGGGGAGCTGTTTTTT.

V and J are TRBV7-9 and TRBJ2-6, with D unclear. Trimming stripped 5 bases from V and 1 base from J, with 18 bases between. The CDR3 length is 18 residues. Germline V gene sequence: CDR1 SEHNR, CDR2 FQNEAQ (reference sequence). CDR3 sequence: CASSKDLRGLSGANVLTF. CDR3 DNA: TGTGCCAGCAGCAAGGACCTTCGCGGCCTTTCTGGGGCCAACGTCCTGACTTTC.

Details on this clone: Within the sample, other DNA sequences also encode this same CDR3. The J gene is TRBJ1-5, the V gene TRBV5-5, with D unresolved. This CDR3 is built from 13 residues. CDR1 and CDR2 (germline): SGHKS, YYEKEE (reference sequence). V lost 0 bases and J lost 0, with 1 base in between. The CDR3 nucleotides are TGTGCCAGCAGCTTGGGTAGCAATCAGCCCCAGCATTTT. Encoded protein: CASSLGSNQPQHF.

The genes are TRBV5-5 and TRBJ2-2; 7 bases are shared with TRBD1. The CDR3 is 16 amino acids. CDR1 and CDR2 (germline): SGHKS, YYEKEE (reference sequence). Germline trimming cut 5 bases from V and 5 bases from J; bases unmatched to any gene: 12. The chain's CDR3 is CASRDGTDPTTGELFF. For the CDR3, the DNA is TGTGCCAGCAGGGATGGGACAGACCCTACGACCGGGGAGCTGTTTTTT.

CDR3 region: CASSEWGEGAGELFF. The CDR3, as DNA: TGTGCCAGCAGTGAATGGGGCGAAGGGGCCGGGGAGCTGTTTTTT. This rearrangement joins TRBV6-1 to TRBJ2-2, with D possibly being TRBD1 (5 bases). The V gene's germline CDR1 is MNHNS and CDR2 SASEGT. The CDR3 contains 15 residues. V was shortened by 2 bases and J by 6 bases, with 13 bases between the two germline ends.

This chain connects TRBV5-4 to TRBJ2-5, with a tentative D call TRBD2 (5 bases). Trimming took 6 bases from V and 5 from J, leaving 17 bases between them. The CDR3 runs to 14 residues. Per germline, CDR1 SGHNT and CDR2 YYREEE (reference sequence). The CDR3 sequence: CASTPSDYPETQYF. In DNA form, the CDR3 reads TGTGCCAGCACTCCCTCCGACTATCCGGAGACCCAGTACTTC.

V is TRBV6-6 and J is TRBJ2-7; possible D gene TRBD1, 7 bases. Trimming stripped 6 bases from V and 3 bases from J, with 21 bases between. The germline V gene has CDR1 MNHNY and CDR2 SVGAGI (reference sequence). CDR3 length: 16 residues. The CDR3 sequence: CASSHRRRDSFYEQYF. As DNA, the CDR3 is TGTGCCAGCAGCCACCGTAGGCGGGACAGCTTCTACGAGCAGTACTTC.

The chain joins TRBV6-1 to TRBJ2-7; a weak D match, TRBD1 (5 bases). Trimming removed 4 bases at V and 3 bases at J, with 16 bases between. From germline, CDR1 is MNHNS and CDR2 SASEGT. This CDR3 region has 15 residues. DNA of the CDR3: TGTGCCAGCAGTGTTCCCCCAGGGTGGGACTACGAGCAGTACTTC. The encoded protein is CASSVPPGWDYEQYF.